One sample yielded the 17 T cell receptor beta chains listed below, sequenced in a study of blood T cells in healthy people across ages. A second roughly 6 to 12 cycle PCR used barcoded and J-beta primers. TCRdb re-called the 5' RACE reads through MiXCR, storing one row per CDR3 protein. The profile covers about 750,000 distinct CDR3 sequences, with about 55% appearing a single time and around 40% taken by the ten largest. Sequenced input: blood. These receptors originate from a man older than 75 in good health.

The chain uses TRBV4-1 and TRBJ2-5, with 9 bases aligning to TRBD1. CDR1 and CDR2 (germline): MGHRA, YSYEKL. V dropped 0 bases and J dropped 5; count of bases not matched to a gene: 10. The CDR3 sequence is 17 residues long. CDR3 DNA sequence: TGCGCCAGCAGCCAAGACTTTACCGGGACAGGGAAGGAGACCCAGTACTTC. This sequence encodes CASSQDFTGTGKETQYF.

The chain combines TRBV4-1 with TRBJ1-1, with D maybe TRBD1 (6 bases). The CDR3 has 15 residues. Germline loops: CDR1 MGHRA, CDR2 YSYEKL. The V gene lost 2 bases and the J gene lost 11 bases, with 21 bases spanning the gap. The chain's CDR3 is CASSQRLGSPQGAFF. The CDR3 nucleotides are TGCGCCAGCAGCCAAAGGCTAGGCAGCCCTCAGGGGGCTTTCTTT.

This chain uses TRBV6-6 with TRBJ2-3, with 10 bases matching TRBD2. V shed 10 bases and J 14 bases; nucleotides not matched to a gene: 12. The CDR3 spans 12 residues. Germline assignment: CDR1 MNHNY and CDR2 SVGAGI (reference sequence). The CDR3 nucleotides are TGTGCCACCCAGCGGGAGGGCAGAGACGCGTATTTT. The encoded protein is CATQREGRDAYF.

The rearrangement joins TRBV7-9 to TRBJ2-3, with TRBD2 identical over 10 bases. Losses at the gene ends were 0 bases for V and 6 bases for J; bases not matched to a gene: 6. Germline V lookup: CDR1 SEHNR, CDR2 FQNEAQ (reference sequence). This CDR3 has 16 residues. CDR3 sequence reads: CASSLAAGGSWDTQYF. The DNA of the CDR3 is TGTGCCAGCAGCTTAGCAGCGGGAGGGAGTTGGGATACGCAGTATTTT.

J is TRBJ2-7 and V is TRBV7-2; 7 bases are shared with TRBD2. The J segment lost 1 base and the V segment lost 1 base, leaving 10 bases of the junction unmatched. The germline gives CDR1 SGHTA, CDR2 FQGNSA. The CDR3 extends over 17 amino acids. DNA of the CDR3: TGTGCCAGCAGCTTAGATCACGCGGGCGGGAGTTCCTACGAGCAGTACTTC. This encodes CASSLDHAGGSSYEQYF.

J is TRBJ2-3 and V is TRBV3-1, with TRBD2 identical over 14 bases. The ends lost 3 bases at V and 3 bases at J; junction bases unmatched: 14. Germline V gives CDR1 LGHDT, CDR2 YNNKEL (reference sequence). The CDR3 contains 20 residues. CDR3 bases: TGTGCCAGCAGCCAGGGAGGGACGGGACTAGCGGGAGCCTCGACAGATACGCAGTATTTT. It translates to CASSQGGTGLAGASTDTQYF.

This clonotype has just one count. The junction departs from germline at one end; a sequencing error may be responsible. V and J are TRBV6-2 or TRBV6-3 and TRBJ1-2; D is ambiguous. The CDR3 is made up of 13 amino acids. CDR1 and CDR2 (germline): MNHEY, SVGEGT. As DNA, the CDR3 is TGTGCCAGCAGTCACTCGACCAGTGGAGGCTACACCTTC. This gives the protein CASSHSTSGGYTF.

This clonotype was counted only a few times. This sequence joins TRBV7-2 and TRBJ2-7; D remains ambiguous. In germline, CDR1 is SGHTA, CDR2 FQGNSA. CDR3 length equals 14 residues. Trimming pared 4 bases from V and 2 bases from J, leaving 12 bases between. The CDR3: CASSSLGLTYEQYF. DNA of the CDR3: TGTGCCAGCAGCTCACTTGGCCTTACCTACGAGCAGTACTTC. Combining the CDR3 with reference TRBV7-2 and TRBJ2-7 gives the whole variable domain GAGVSQSPSNKVTEKGKDVELRCDPISGHTALYWYRQSLGQGLEFLIYFQGNSAPDKSGLPSDRFSAERTGGSVSTLTIQRTQQEDSAVYLCASSSLGLTYEQYFGPGTRLTVT.

This clonotype was found a few times. The chain couples TRBV5-1 to TRBJ2-5, with D possibly TRBD1 on 6 matching bases. Trimming stripped 2 bases from V and 2 bases from J, with 13 bases between. CDR1 is SGHRS and CDR2 is YFSETQ in the germline V gene. CDR3 length equals 15 residues. The CDR3 DNA reads TGCGCCAGCAGCTTAAAACGGACAGCTCAAGAGACCCAGTACTTC. Protein: CASSLKRTAQETQYF.

The V gene is TRBV4-2, the J gene TRBJ2-4, with 8 nucleotides matching TRBD2. The closer fit of TRBJ2-7 to the DNA end suggests the J call may be wrong. This CDR3 has 14 residues. The V gene's germline CDR1 is LGHNA and CDR2 YNFKEQ. The CDR3 protein is CASSQWAGGYEQYF. The CDR3 DNA sequence: TGTGCCAGCAGCCAATGGGCGGGGGGCTACGAGCAGTACTTC.

The chain joins TRBV7-9 to TRBJ1-1; D gene uncertain. The CDR3 has 14 residues. Germline V gives CDR1 SEHNR, CDR2 FQNEAQ (reference sequence). Trimming stripped 7 bases from V and 0 bases from J, with 12 bases between. CDR3 protein: CASTPRTMNTEAFF. In DNA form, the CDR3 reads TGTGCCAGCACCCCCAGGACCATGAACACTGAAGCTTTCTTT.

This clonotype turned up a few times. The chain employs TRBV20-1 and TRBJ2-5; TRBD2 matches at 14 bases. Germline CDR1 reads DFQATT; CDR2 reads SNEGSKA (reference sequence). The CDR3 sequence is 17 residues long. V dropped 2 bases and J dropped 4; count of bases not matched to a gene: 9. The CDR3 reads CSARHRAGLAGGETQYF. CDR3 in DNA: TGCAGTGCTAGACACCGGGCTGGACTAGCGGGAGGAGAGACCCAGTACTTC.

This clonotype was seen a few times. The rearrangement joins TRBV4-2 to TRBJ2-5; 7 bases align to TRBD1. J gave up 5 bases and V 0 bases, and 6 bases lay outside the gene matches. CDR1 and CDR2 from the germline V gene are LGHNA and YNFKEQ. CDR3 length: 15 residues. In nucleotides, the CDR3 is TGTGCCAGCAGCCAAGATGAGGGGGCGCGGGAGACCCAGTACTTC. Translating gives CASSQDEGARETQYF.

This clonotype was detected only a few times. The chain is built from TRBV11-1 and TRBJ2-6; D gene ambiguous. The CDR3 extends over 16 amino acids. Looked up from germline, CDR1 is SGHAT and CDR2 is FQDESV (reference sequence). V lost 2 bases, J lost 0 bases, and 8 bases lay in between. The CDR3 DNA reads TGTGCCAGCAGCTTATCGCGGTACTCTGGGGCCAACGTCCTGACTTTC. Its translation: CASSLSRYSGANVLTF.

The V call is TRBV20-1, the J call TRBJ2-1; the match to TRBD2 covers 9 bases. With 5 bases clipped from V and 7 bases from J, the junction kept 12 bases outside the gene matches. CDR1 and CDR2 (germline): DFQATT, SNEGSKA (reference sequence). The CDR3 has 15 amino acids. The CDR3 region has the DNA TGCAGTGCTTTTCGTAGCGGGAGATTTAGAAATGAGCAGTTCTTC. Translation gives CSAFRSGRFRNEQFF.

The genes are TRBV7-9 and TRBJ2-1, with TRBD2 matching over 12 bases. V shed 5 bases and J 7 bases; nucleotides not matched to a gene: 12. Looked up from germline, CDR1 is SEHNR and CDR2 is FQNEAQ (reference sequence). This CDR3 is 17 amino acids long. CDR3 nucleotide sequence: TGTGCCAGCAGCCATCCAAGGACTAGCGGGATCGGAAATGAGCAGTTCTTC. This encodes CASSHPRTSGIGNEQFF. The variable domain in full, completed from reference TRBV7-9 and TRBJ2-1, reads DTGVSQNPRHKITKRGQNVTFRCDPISEHNRLYWYRQTLGQGPEFLTYFQNEAQLEKSRLLSDRFSAERPKGSFSTLEIQRTEQGDSAMYLCASSHPRTSGIGNEQFFGPGTRLTVL.

The rearrangement joins TRBV27 to TRBJ2-7, with a tentative D call TRBD2 (5 bases). Germline CDR1 MNHEY, CDR2 SMNVEV (reference sequence). V shed 0 bases and J shed 3 bases, with 15 bases lying between them. This CDR3 comprises 16 residues. The CDR3 sequence is CASSLSSGLPLYEQYF. CDR3 sequence (DNA): TGTGCCAGCAGTTTATCGAGCGGTCTGCCCCTCTACGAGCAGTACTTC.